A single sample is the source of the 30 T cell receptor beta chains below, sequenced in a study of cytomegalovirus exposure and HLA in healthy donors. Clones were read by immunoSEQ multiplex PCR, and TCRdb kept only the in-frame ones, dropping some. The table lists 130,000 to 150,000 clones, roughly nine tenths of them singletons, with around 9% in the top ten. The source material was PBMCs. Receptor source: a woman aged 18-29 years in good health and CMV-seropositive.

The genes are TRBV2 and TRBJ1-2; TRBD1 matches 9 bases. Per the germline V gene, CDR1 is SNHLY and CDR2 is FYNNEI. The CDR3 sequence is 12 residues long. Trimming removed 8 bases from V and 2 bases from J; junction bases left unmatched: 0. CDR3 nucleotides: TGTGCCAGCGGGACAGGGAACTATGGCTACACCTTC. This encodes CASGTGNYGYTF. Full variable domain (missing parts from reference TRBV2 and TRBJ1-2): EPEVTQTPSHQVTQMGQEVILRCVPISNHLYFYWYRQILGQKVEFLVSFYNNEISEKSEIFDDQFSVERPDGSNFTLKIRSTKLEDSAMYFCASGTGNYGYTFGSGTRLTVV.

The V and J genes are TRBV12-5 and TRBJ2-2; 8 nucleotides match TRBD1. The V gene end was trimmed by 5 bases and the J gene end by 0 bases; junction bases not matched to a gene: 2. CDR1 is LGHNT, CDR2 FRNRAP, per germline. This CDR3 is built from 15 residues. The CDR3 nucleotides are TGTGCTAGTGGTCCGGGACAGGCGAACACCGGGGAGCTGTTTTTT. Translation: CASGPGQANTGELFF.

This clone is a singleton in its sample. This chain connects TRBV12-5 to TRBJ2-7, with 7 nucleotides matching TRBD2. Germline V CDR1 and CDR2: LGHNT, FRNRAP. With 6 bases clipped from V and 0 bases from J, the junction kept 14 bases outside the gene matches. The CDR3 contains 17 residues. CDR3 residues: CASGLHPQREPSYEQYF. In nucleotides, the CDR3 is TGTGCTAGTGGCCTACATCCTCAGCGGGAACCCTCCTACGAGCAGTACTTC.

This chain joins TRBV11-2 and TRBJ2-5, with a possible D match to TRBD1 (6 bases). CDR1 is SGHAT and CDR2 is FQNNGV in the germline V gene. The V end lost 2 bases, the J end lost 3 bases, and 10 bases lay between the germline ends. CDR3 size: 14 residues. The DNA of the CDR3 is TGTGCCAGCAGCTTAAACAGGGACAAAGAGACCCAGTACTTC. As protein: CASSLNRDKETQYF.

The rearrangement joins TRBV4-1 to TRBJ2-5; maybe TRBD2 (5 bases). Trimming stripped 1 base from V and 5 bases from J, with 14 bases between. Per the germline V gene, CDR1 is MGHRA and CDR2 is YSYEKL. The length of the CDR3 is 15 residues. CDR3 sequence reads: CASSQVPGNGETQYF. The DNA of the CDR3 is TGCGCCAGCAGCCAAGTACCCGGGAATGGGGAGACCCAGTACTTC.

The rearrangement uses TRBV5-1 and TRBJ2-1; TRBD2 aligns across 8 bases. Germline loops: CDR1 SGHRS, CDR2 YFSETQ. V was clipped by 2 bases and J by 6 bases; unmatched bases: 1. The CDR3 is 13 amino acids. The CDR3 sequence is CASSLGLANEQFF. CDR3 in DNA: TGCGCCAGCAGCTTAGGACTAGCCAATGAGCAGTTCTTC. The variable domain in full, completed from reference TRBV5-1 and TRBJ2-1, reads KAGVTQTPRYLIKTRGQQVTLSCSPISGHRSVSWYQQTPGQGLQFLFEYFSETQRNKGNFPGRFSGRQFSNSRSEMNVSTLELGDSALYLCASSLGLANEQFFGPGTRLTVL.

V is TRBV18 and J is TRBJ1-1; D is possibly TRBD1 (6 bases). V was clipped by 2 bases and J by 2 bases, with 15 bases between them. The CDR3 has 16 residues. Germline CDR1 reads KGHSH; CDR2 reads LQKENI. The CDR3 sequence is CASSPVPRGLNTEAFF. The CDR3 DNA follows: TGTGCCAGCTCACCAGTCCCCAGGGGATTAAACACTGAAGCTTTCTTT.

This clone appeared a single time. The chain links TRBV6-5 to TRBJ1-2; D call uncertain. The CDR3 runs to 13 residues. Germline lookup yields CDR1 MNHEY and CDR2 SVGAGI. V was cut by 5 bases and J by 4 bases, with 11 bases left in between. The CDR3 protein is CASSPMVVYGYTF. In nucleotides, the CDR3 is TGTGCCAGCAGTCCTATGGTCGTCTATGGCTACACCTTC.

CDR3 region: CASSQEGAGNWAFF. The CDR3 bases are TGCGCCAGCAGCCAAGAAGGGGCAGGTAATTGGGCTTTCTTT. J is TRBJ1-1 and V is TRBV4-1, with D perhaps matching TRBD1 (5 bases). CDR1 is MGHRA, CDR2 YSYEKL, per germline. CDR3 size: 14 residues. Trimming shortened V by 0 bases and J by 11 bases, and 16 bases separated the two germline ends.

J is TRBJ2-5 and V is TRBV7-9, with 13 nucleotides matching TRBD2. The CDR3 is 14 residues long. The trim removed 4 bases at V and 6 bases at J, leaving 2 bases unmatched. CDR1 and CDR2 (germline): SEHNR, FQNEAQ (reference sequence). Here the CDR3 DNA reads TGTGCCAGCAGCTCGACTAGCGGGGGGAAGACCCAGTACTTC. This sequence encodes CASSSTSGGKTQYF.

V and J are TRBV6-1 and TRBJ1-5; D ambiguous. This CDR3 spans 15 amino acids. Deletions cut 7 bases from V and 0 bases from J, with 13 bases between. Germline V lookup: CDR1 MNHNS, CDR2 SASEGT. Here the CDR3 reads CASMAGKNSNQPQHF. For the CDR3, the DNA is TGTGCCAGCATGGCAGGCAAAAATAGCAATCAGCCCCAGCATTTT.

The rearrangement uses TRBV5-1 and TRBJ2-4; possibly TRBD1 for D (5 bases). CDR3 length: 16 amino acids. The germline V gene has CDR1 SGHRS and CDR2 YFSETQ. Trimming pared 0 bases from V and 0 bases from J, leaving 10 bases between. In DNA, the CDR3 is TGCGCCAGCAGCTTGGACAGGCCGGGAGCCAAAAACATTCAGTACTTC. Translated, it gives CASSLDRPGAKNIQYF.

The chain has TRBV9 and TRBJ1-6; 9 bases fit TRBD1. V was pared by 4 bases and J by 7 bases, with 6 bases of the junction left unmatched. There are 15 residues in the CDR3. Germline CDR1 reads SGDLS; CDR2 reads YYNGEE. CDR3 coding DNA: TGTGCCAGCAGCTCTGGGACAGGGTGGAATTCACCCCTCCACTTT. The encoded protein is CASSSGTGWNSPLHF.

The chain combines TRBV29-1 with TRBJ1-3; D remains ambiguous. This CDR3 spans 13 amino acids. V lost 5 bases and J lost 1, with 9 bases in between. Germline CDR1 SQVTM, CDR2 ANQGSEA. The CDR3 sequence is CSVRYTSGNTIYF. The CDR3 region has the DNA TGCAGCGTTCGGTATACTTCTGGAAACACCATATATTTT. The whole variable domain, remainder taken from reference TRBV29-1 and TRBJ1-3, is SAVISQKPSRDICQRGTSLTIQCQVDSQVTMMFWYRQQPGQSLTLIATANQGSEATYESGFVIDKFPISRPNLTFSTLTVSNMSPEDSSIYLCSVRYTSGNTIYFGEGSWLTVV.

As DNA, the CDR3 is TGTGCCAGCAGCTTAACAGGGCCCTATAATTCACCCCTCCACTTT. Translation gives CASSLTGPYNSPLHF. The chain joins TRBV7-2 to TRBJ1-6, with D possibly matching TRBD1 (6 bases). The V and J ends lost 2 bases and 2 bases respectively, with 7 bases between them. Germline loops: CDR1 SGHTA, CDR2 FQGNSA. The CDR3 totals 15 residues.

This chain connects TRBV7-9 to TRBJ2-2; 9 bases agree with TRBD2. The length of the CDR3 is 15 residues. Per the germline V gene, CDR1 is SEHNR and CDR2 is FQNEAQ (reference sequence). The V segment lost 5 bases and the J segment 3 bases; nucleotides outside the gene matches: 4. The CDR3 here is CASSPTSGDTGELFF. CDR3 coding DNA: TGTGCCAGCAGCCCGACTAGCGGAGACACCGGGGAGCTGTTTTTT.

The chain employs TRBV27 and TRBJ2-7; 8 bases map to TRBD2. The junction had 3 bases not matched to a gene; V was cut back by 4 bases and J by 4 bases. CDR1 and CDR2 (germline): MNHEY, SMNVEV (reference sequence). This CDR3 region has 13 residues. For the CDR3, the DNA is TGTGCCAGCAGTTCCGGGGGGGGATACGAGCAGTACTTC. As protein: CASSSGGGYEQYF.

The chain uses TRBV5-6 and TRBJ2-7; tentatively, D is TRBD1 (6 bases). V lost 4 bases, J lost 0 bases, and 17 bases lay in between. Germline V CDR1 and CDR2: SGHDT, YYEEEE. This CDR3 is 16 amino acids long. CDR3 region: CASSPYRDTFSYEQYF. The CDR3 region has the DNA TGTGCCAGCAGCCCGTACCGGGACACATTCTCCTACGAGCAGTACTTC.

The chain has TRBV19 and TRBJ1-2; no reliable D call. V was clipped by 4 bases and J by 2 bases, with 8 bases between them. CDR1 LNHDA and CDR2 SQIVND come from the germline V gene (reference sequence). CDR3 size: 13 residues. The CDR3 here is CASSTGLNYGYTF. The DNA for the CDR3 is TGTGCCAGTAGTACTGGGCTAAACTATGGCTACACCTTC.

The chain has TRBV5-1 and TRBJ1-1; D is uncertain. The V end was cut by 1 base, the J end by 0 bases, with 10 bases between. The CDR3 is made up of 15 amino acids. Germline-derived CDR1 and CDR2 are SGHRS and YFSETQ. The CDR3 DNA is TGCGCCAGCAGCTTGACAGAATCTCTGAACACTGAAGCTTTCTTT. Protein: CASSLTESLNTEAFF.

The chain couples TRBV9 to TRBJ1-6; TRBD1 aligns across 7 bases. V shed 5 bases and J 1 base; nucleotides not matched to a gene: 3. Germline V gene lookup returns CDR1 SGDLS and CDR2 YYNGEE. CDR3 length: 15 amino acids. The CDR3 spells CASRTGASYNSPLHF. In DNA, the CDR3 is TGTGCCAGCAGAACAGGGGCGTCCTATAATTCACCCCTCCACTTT. The full variable domain, completed using reference TRBV9 and TRBJ1-6, is DSGVTQTPKHLITATGQRVTLRCSPRSGDLSVYWYQQSLDQGLQFLIQYYNGEERAKGNILERFSAQQFPDLHSELNLSSLELGDSALYFCASRTGASYNSPLHFGNGTRLTVT.

This clone was seen only once. The chain combines TRBV15 with TRBJ1-2, with TRBD1 matching over 7 bases. The CDR3 loop spans 16 amino acids. The V gene end was trimmed by 3 bases and the J gene end by 5 bases; junction bases not matched to a gene: 12. Germline V gene data show CDR1 as LNHNV and CDR2 as YYDKDF (reference sequence). The CDR3 DNA sequence: TGTGCCACCAGCAGCTTCCGGGACAGCCCACTGTATGGCTACACCTTC. It yields the protein CATSSFRDSPLYGYTF.

This chain connects TRBV2 to TRBJ2-7, with 10 bases matching TRBD2. The junction had 4 bases not matched to a gene; V was cut back by 1 base and J by 1 base. CDR1 is SNHLY and CDR2 is FYNNEI in the germline V gene. The CDR3 is 16 residues long. The CDR3, as DNA: TGTGCCAGCAGTGAAGTGGCTAGCGGGGGATCCTACGAGCAGTACTTC. This sequence encodes CASSEVASGGSYEQYF.

The gene calls are TRBV9 and TRBJ1-6; no firm D call. The V end was cut by 2 bases, the J end by 6 bases, with 15 bases between. The CDR3 spans 16 residues. Germline V CDR1 and CDR2: SGDLS, YYNGEE. The CDR3 sequence is CASSVSPEWANSPLHF. As DNA, the CDR3 is TGTGCCAGCAGCGTGAGCCCTGAATGGGCTAATTCACCCCTCCACTTT.

V gene TRBV6-1 combines with J gene TRBJ2-2; a weak D match, TRBD2 (5 bases). In germline, CDR1 is MNHNS, CDR2 SASEGT. The CDR3 covers 13 residues. V was clipped by 8 bases and J by 3 bases, with 10 bases between them. The CDR3 nucleotides are TGTGCCAGCCGAGGGTCGTACACCGGGGAGCTGTTTTTT. Translating it yields CASRGSYTGELFF.

As to this clone: The same CDR3 is also encoded by other DNA sequences in this sample. The V call is TRBV5-1, the J call TRBJ2-1; 7 bases line up with TRBD2. Germline CDR1 and CDR2: SGHRS and YFSETQ. There are 16 residues in the CDR3. Trimming removed 0 bases from V and 0 bases from J; junction bases left unmatched: 3. This CDR3 is CASSLAGGSSYNEQFF. In DNA, the CDR3 is TGCGCCAGCAGCTTGGCGGGCGGGAGCTCCTACAATGAGCAGTTCTTC.

The chain combines TRBV5-6 with TRBJ2-7; D is perhaps TRBD1 (5 bases). Germline assignment: CDR1 SGHDT and CDR2 YYEEEE. V shed 6 bases and J shed 2 bases, with 18 bases lying between them. CDR3 size: 15 residues. This CDR3 is CASTFRTTGAYEQYF. The CDR3 DNA is TGTGCCAGCACCTTCCGGACAACAGGAGCCTACGAGCAGTACTTC.

This sequence joins TRBV6-5 and TRBJ1-2, with TRBD1 matching 8 bases. Germline assignment: CDR1 MNHEY and CDR2 SVGAGI. CDR3 size: 15 residues. V was pared by 2 bases and J by 8 bases, with 10 bases of the junction left unmatched. The CDR3 DNA is TGTGCCAGCAGTTACGTCGGGACAGGAAAATGGGGCTACACCTTC. It encodes CASSYVGTGKWGYTF.

The V gene is TRBV7-2, the J gene TRBJ2-7; no clear D. This CDR3 has 15 amino acids. The germline V gene has CDR1 SGHTA and CDR2 FQGNSA. The V and J ends lost 1 base and 3 bases respectively, with 13 bases between them. CDR3 sequence (DNA): TGTGCCAGCAGCTTAGAAAGAGGAGCCTACTACGAGCAGTACTTC. Protein product: CASSLERGAYYEQYF.

This sequence joins TRBV18 and TRBJ2-7; 10 bases agree with TRBD1. CDR3 length: 17 residues. Losses at the gene ends were 2 bases for V and 3 bases for J; bases not matched to a gene: 10. Germline-derived CDR1 and CDR2 are KGHSH and LQKENI. The CDR3 DNA reads TGTGCCAGCTCACCAATTACCGGGACAGGGGTCAACTACGAGCAGTACTTC. Protein sequence: CASSPITGTGVNYEQYF.